This T cell receptor beta chain was obtained from a study of cytomegalovirus exposure and HLA in healthy donors (dated by TCRdb to the late 2010s). Background for the entire study: An earlier analysis of several hundred of the donors reported roughly 300 Gb of sequence data and 95 million to 140 million unique TCR beta sequences obtained from 150 million to 200 million T cells. Roughly 300 gigabases of sequencing data and 70 million to 95 million unique TCR sequences made up an early release that covered approximately 620 HLA-typed donors. The genetic ancestry cluster associated with self-reported Caucasian donors included roughly four fifths of the 300 to 450 genotyped donors. The study was designed to test whether signatures of past pathogen exposure could be identified by cataloging public T cell receptors. The T cell repertoires of 670 or so subjects were profiled by immunosequencing and related to cytomegalovirus serostatus. A separate validation cohort of roughly 110 different subjects was used in addition to the roughly 620-subject first cohort. To predict cytomegalovirus infection status, the study brought together high-throughput TCR immunosequencing, statistical association of individual TCRs with disease status, and machine learning. In a later analysis, previously published TCR beta repertoires from 550 to 700 donors were re-analyzed and high-resolution HLA genotyping was added so that TCR occurrence patterns could be studied. The later analysis used no new phenotypic data to find candidate immune exposures, relying instead on TCR beta sequences and their occurrence across donors. An earlier analysis of some 500 of the donors applied high-throughput TCR beta sequencing to assess whether each TCR beta V gene segment acted as functional or pseudogenic. Donor age, sex, ethnicity and CMV serostatus were collected together with the repertoire data. Genome-wide SNP genotypes for about three fifths of the roughly 670 donors were used in a later genetic analysis, which treated that subset as a discovery cohort. All discovery cohort repertoires had been generated using a single sequencing platform. HLA typing included class I and class II loci at four-digit resolution. The number of typed donors differed by locus: 629-630 for A, B, C, DRB1 and DQB1; approximately 520 for DQA1; around 610 for DPA1; and roughly 490 for DPB1. Because of strong linkage in the cohort, a handful of DR-DQ haplotypes were treated as single units for association and clustering. Across approximately 400 genotyped donors of the cohort, an average of approximately 240,000 unique TCR beta nucleotide sequences per donor were sequenced, and 15% to 20% of those sequences were non-productive. Overall results and qualifications from the work: While some public TCRs were present in many individuals, most TCR sequences turned up only very rarely across donors. Because some donors lacked HLA typing at each locus, the association tests relied only on the typed subset. The sequencing pipeline was judged likely to have produced a cluster of highly shared sequence variants as a technical artifact. Around 16 rarely observed V segments, including chromosome 9 orphons, were excluded from the earlier analysis of several hundred of the donors because counts were too low. It was suggested by the authors that the approach could potentially be generalized to other disease states and immunological phenotypes. A later analysis associated about 17,000 TCR beta sequences with specific HLA alleles at a false discovery rate of 0.05. A later analysis reported that several top co-occurrence clusters appeared linked to parvovirus B19, influenza, CMV and Epstein-Barr virus. In an earlier analysis of approximately 590 of the donors, most TCR beta V segments were observed in productive rearrangements about 87% or about 30% of the time, broadly matching IMGT annotations. A later analysis found that most CMV-associated TCR beta chains appeared HLA-restricted, with HLA associations seemingly driven largely by CMV exposure. In this cohort, only TCR beta chains were sequenced, and detectable features were limited by the absence of alpha or paired-chain data. A later analysis found that HLA-associated TCR beta chains were more clonally expanded and had lower generation probabilities than equally common non-associated chains. Linkage disequilibrium might explain the correlated functional status among segregating V segments, but an unknown experimental factor could not be ruled out. Cytomegalovirus status was reported to be diagnosed by the classifier with high specificity and sensitivity in both the original and validation cohorts. A further reported finding was that TCR beta sequences accurately predicted the HLA-A and HLA-B alleles for most subjects in the first cohort. A later genetic analysis reported fewer N-insertions in productive TCRs among donors in an Asian-associated ancestry cluster than the roughly 700-donor mean. For the cohort, immune exposure information was limited to CMV serostatus. Three of the identified cytomegalovirus-associated TCR beta chains were confirmed in vitro to be specific for cytomegalovirus antigens. In a later genetic analysis, a missense DCLRE1C variant was associated with V-gene and J-gene trimming of TCR beta chains, and the association was replicated in an independent cohort. When HLA alleles, especially DR and DQ, strongly co-occurred, attributing TCR associations to individual alleles was difficult. Some IMGT-functional V segments, including TRBV6-2 and TRBV6-3, could not be distinguished by the 87-base-pair reads and were therefore excluded. A total of 150 to 200 TCR beta chains were listed by the study as associated with cytomegalovirus. In a later analysis, TCR association rates were found to vary across HLA loci, with the most associated TCRs seen for DRB1 alleles and the fewest for HLA-C alleles. The presence/absence analyses assumed that sequencing depth was roughly uniform across donors, and that assumption may not be true.

The cohort comprised under 700 healthy bone marrow donors. Cohort members were all nominally healthy when sampled, although unrecorded immune exposures were likely present. The donor was CMV seronegative and was included in the group of 352 seronegative cohort members. Every donor gave a peripheral blood sample, and the peripheral blood mononuclear cells from that sample were used for TCR beta sequencing. The Qiagen DNeasy Blood Extraction Kit was used to extract genomic DNA from the blood cell samples. Library preparation employed the immunoSEQ multiplex PCR assay. A mixture of 60 forward primers for TCR Vbeta segments and 13 reverse primers for TCR Jbeta segments was used in the multiplex PCR. A multiplex PCR assay on genomic DNA amplified the CDR3 region of rearranged TCR beta genes. On the Illumina HiSeq System, the amplified TCR beta libraries were sequenced as 87-base-pair reads. In the source study's methods: In a later analysis, roughly 80 million unique TCR beta chains were counted across the roughly 610 repertoires, and roughly 10 million of these chains were shared by at least two donors. A nearest-neighbor algorithm error-corrected the raw reads and collapsed the reads into unique sequences, merging closely related sequences to remove PCR and sequencing errors. To assign V, D and J gene segments, CDR3 sequences were aligned to IMGT reference sequences. For a sequence to be retained, at least a six-nucleotide match to both a V gene segment and a J gene segment was required. A rearrangement was called productive if the CDR3 had no stop codons and remained in frame with V and J, and every other rearrangement was called non-productive. Following IMGT convention, CDR3 was defined as the stretch from the second conserved V-encoded cysteine up to the conserved J-encoded phenylalanine. The earlier analysis of a few hundred of the donors excluded any sequence lacking an unambiguous match to a single V gene segment. An earlier analysis of over 450 of the donors classified V segments as functional when productive rearrangements were above 56.7% and as segregating when the standard deviation between donors was above 5%. A statistical classification framework was built to diagnose cytomegalovirus status from the catalog of TCR beta chain sequences. In a later analysis, TCR nucleotide sequences were compared against IMGT/GENE-DB human TR gene sequences so that V and J genes could be assigned. A later analysis assigned CDR3 sequences and most-parsimonious VDJ recombination scenarios with the TCRdist pipeline. In a later analysis, each TCR beta chain was defined by its CDR3 amino acid sequence together with its V-gene family, and reads without a unique V-gene family were excluded. A later analysis removed 550 to 700 highly shared, low-generation-probability nucleotide sequences to deal with suspected cross-contamination and a sequencing artifact. In a later analysis, a clonal expansion index for each public chain was calculated from normalized within-repertoire ranks of inferred template counts. Generation probabilities in a later analysis came from a VDJ recombination model fitted to out-of-frame rearrangements, and those results were checked against IGoR. Hypergeometric tests were used in a later analysis to score TCR-TCR, TCR-HLA and TCR-CMV co-occurrence, with a repertoire-size bias correction applied to the TCR pairs. A later analysis estimated false discovery rates by permuting HLA or CMV assignments 20 times. In a later analysis, co-occurring TCRs were grouped using DBSCAN, with TCRdist sequence similarity added in when clustering inside HLA-allele-positive subsets. Co-occurrence clustering excluded repertoires with fewer than 30,000 or more than 120,000 public chains, plus five with anomalous nucleotide sharing. This immuneACCESS table, as held by TCRdb, lists in-frame sequences with V and J called but not all clones. Of the missing ones, under half trace to an unresolved V gene in checked studies; the others have no known cause. The V and J calls and clone size were taken over from that table, and D and trimming were inferred from the DNA. Present in this sample are some 130,000 clones, about 76% of which were seen just once. The ten largest clones capture about 3.4% of the sample.

The germline V gene sets CDR1 to SGDLS and CDR2 to YYNGEE. The CDR3, cysteine through phenylalanine, is 15 amino acids long. Only CDR3 DNA remains: 45 bases, in frame from the first base. V ends up 2 bases short and J 7 bases short, with an unmatched junction base count of 6. Remarks on this clone: There is no known antigen for this receptor. No clone much larger than this one lies a single base away; base qualities are absent.

The chain joins TRBV9 to TRBJ2-7, with 13 bases in between that match TRBD2. This receptor was taken from a female donor in good health and CMV-seronegative. Sequenced sample: PBMCs. The CDR3 has the sequence CASSVRLAGGEEQYF. The DNA is TGTGCCAGCAGCGTCCGACTAGCGGGAGGTGAAGAGCAGTACTTC. Extended through the reference TRBV9 and TRBJ2-7 proteins, this CDR3 yields the full variable domain: DSGVTQTPKHLITATGQRVTLRCSPRSGDLSVYWYQQSLDQGLQFLIQYYNGEERAKGNILERFSAQQFPDLHSELNLSSLELGDSALYFCASSVRLAGGEEQYFGPGTRLTVT.